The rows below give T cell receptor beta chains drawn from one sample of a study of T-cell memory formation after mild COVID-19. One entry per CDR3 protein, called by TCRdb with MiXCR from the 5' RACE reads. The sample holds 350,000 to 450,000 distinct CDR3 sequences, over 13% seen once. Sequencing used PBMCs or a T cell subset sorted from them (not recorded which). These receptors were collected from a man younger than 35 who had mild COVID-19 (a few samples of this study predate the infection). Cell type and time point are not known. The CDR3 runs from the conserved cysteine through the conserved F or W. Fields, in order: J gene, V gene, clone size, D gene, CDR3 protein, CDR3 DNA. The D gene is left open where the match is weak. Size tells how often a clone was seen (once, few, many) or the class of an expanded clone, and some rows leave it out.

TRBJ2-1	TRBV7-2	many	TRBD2	CASSLGAGLAGFF	TGTGCCAGCAGTCTAGGGGCGGGACTAGCGGGGTTCTTC
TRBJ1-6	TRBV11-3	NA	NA	CASSWQDKPSYNSPLHF	TGTGCCAGCAGCTGGCAGGACAAACCCTCCTATAATTCACCCCTCCACTTT
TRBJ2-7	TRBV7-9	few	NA	CASSLVTSEQYF	TGTGCCAGCAGCTTAGTAACGAGCGAGCAGTACTTC
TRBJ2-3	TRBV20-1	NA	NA	CSARSWGQDTQYF	TGCAGTGCTAGGTCCTGGGGGCAAGATACGCAGTATTTT
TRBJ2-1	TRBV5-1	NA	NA	CASSLPRRAWDNEQFF	TGCGCCAGCAGCTTGCCCCGACGGGCTTGGGACAATGAGCAGTTCTTC
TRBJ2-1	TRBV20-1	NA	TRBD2	CSASLPRGVNEQFF	TGCAGTGCTAGTCTCCCTCGGGGGGTAAATGAGCAGTTCTTC
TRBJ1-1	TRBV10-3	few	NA	CAITGGANTEAFF	TGTGCCATCACGGGGGGCGCGAACACTGAAGCTTTCTTT
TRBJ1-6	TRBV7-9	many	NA	CASTRAGENSPLHF	TGTGCCAGCACCAGGGCAGGGGAAAATTCACCCCTCCACTTT
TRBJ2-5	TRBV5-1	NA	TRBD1	CASKKDRAKTQYF	TGCGCCAGCAAAAAGGACAGGGCTAAGACCCAGTACTTC
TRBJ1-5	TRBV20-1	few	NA	CSANRGGGNQPQHF	TGCAGTGCTAACCGGGGCGGGGGAAATCAGCCCCAGCATTTT
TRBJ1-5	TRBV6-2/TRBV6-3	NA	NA	CAITRGAGQPQHF	TGTGCCATCACTAGGGGGGCCGGTCAGCCCCAGCATTTT
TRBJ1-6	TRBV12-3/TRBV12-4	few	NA	CASSFRDGRYSPLHF	TGTGCCAGCAGTTTCCGGGACGGGCGGTATTCACCCCTCCACTTT
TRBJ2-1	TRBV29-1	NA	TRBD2	CSVDGTSGGKYNEQFF	TGCAGCGTTGACGGGACTAGCGGGGGAAAATACAATGAGCAGTTCTTC
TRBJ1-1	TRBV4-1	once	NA	CASSQDGQAAFF	TGCGCCAGCAGCCAAGATGGGCAGGCAGCTTTCTTT
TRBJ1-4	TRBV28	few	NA	CASSSGPEKLFF	TGTGCCAGCAGTTCGGGGCCGGAAAAACTGTTTTTT
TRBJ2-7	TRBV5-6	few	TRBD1	CASSLVTGGEQYF	TGTGCCAGCAGCTTGGTTACAGGGGGCGAGCAGTACTTC
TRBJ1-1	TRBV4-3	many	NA	CASSQDRGADEAFF	TGCGCCAGCAGCCAAGATAGGGGGGCAGATGAAGCTTTCTTT
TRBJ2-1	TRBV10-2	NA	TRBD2	CASSAVSLAGELYNEQFF	TGCGCCAGCAGCGCGGTATCACTAGCGGGGGAGCTCTACAATGAGCAGTTCTTC
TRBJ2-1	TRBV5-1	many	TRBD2	CASSLELPGGNEQFF	TGCGCCAGCAGCTTGGAGTTACCGGGGGGTAATGAGCAGTTCTTC
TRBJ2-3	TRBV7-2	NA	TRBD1	CASSFRPTGAGTDTQYF	TGTGCCAGCAGCTTCCGCCCTACAGGGGCCGGCACAGATACGCAGTATTTT